This T cell receptor beta chain was sequenced for a study of identical twins. This clonotype was observed at least ten times. Its antigen is unknown. The germline V gene encodes CDR1 MDHEN and CDR2 SYDVKM. This CDR3 is built from 11 residues. The V end lost 8 bases, the J end lost 4 bases, and 6 bases lay between the germline ends. Study observations and caveats: Reduced insertions were recorded for abundant cord blood beta clonotypes, with no such pattern in memory repertoires.

TCRdb reanalysed the 5' RACE reads using MiXCR and keeps one entry per CDR3 protein. The sample holds around 1.7 million distinct CDR3 sequences, around 33% seen once. Sample: cord blood. This sequence was found in a newborn girl in good health. The chain employs TRBV28 and TRBJ2-1, with unresolved D. This CDR3 reads CASGRYNEQFF. Written as DNA, the CDR3 is TGTGCCAGCGGCCGATACAATGAGCAGTTCTTC.